Listed here are 10 T cell receptor beta chains from one sample, sequenced in a study of graft-versus-host responses after intestinal transplantation. Repertoires were generated with immunoSEQ multiplex PCR, while TCRdb's copy carries only in-frame clones and drops some. The table lists 5,000 to 6,000 clones, more than 55% of them singletons. Processing of graft tissue released intraepithelial and lamina propria lymphocytes. The sequencing used ileum tissue, collected around 320 days after intestinal transplant. These receptor sequences come from a human patient who received an intestinal transplant, so some T cells may come from the graft donor.

The V and J genes are TRBV29-1 and TRBJ1-2; 7 bases fit TRBD1. The germline V gene encodes CDR1 SQVTM and CDR2 ANQGSEA. The CDR3 is 13 amino acids. With V trimmed by 5 bases and J by 2 bases, 5 bases remained unmatched. CDR3 amino acids: CSVTGDLNYGYTF. As DNA, the CDR3 is TGCAGCGTTACAGGGGACCTGAACTATGGCTACACCTTC.

This chain links TRBV7-9 with TRBJ2-5, with D perhaps given as TRBD1 or TRBD2 (5 bases each). The CDR3 is 13 residues long. The germline V and J ends were trimmed by 1 base and 4 bases, with 7 bases remaining between them. From germline, CDR1 is SEHNR and CDR2 FQNEAQ (reference sequence). The CDR3 sequence is CASSLVRGETQYF. CDR3 DNA: TGTGCCAGCAGCTTAGTGAGGGGAGAGACCCAGTACTTC.

The chain has TRBV7-2 and TRBJ2-3, with 10 bases aligning to TRBD2. CDR3 length: 14 amino acids. The germline V gene has CDR1 SGHTA and CDR2 FQGNSA. V lost 6 bases, J lost 1 base, and 1 base stayed unmatched. The CDR3 coding sequence is TGTGCCAGCAGAAGCGGGAGGGGCACAGATACGCAGTATTTT. It is translated as CASRSGRGTDTQYF.

The chain combines TRBV7-9 with TRBJ2-3, with D unclear. CDR3 length equals 11 residues. In germline, CDR1 is SEHNR, CDR2 FQNEAQ (reference sequence). V was clipped by 6 bases and J by 6 bases, with 7 bases between them. CDR3 residues: CASSPQDTQYF. The CDR3 bases are TGTGCCAGCAGTCCCCAGGATACGCAGTATTTT.

J is TRBJ1-4 and V is TRBV30, with D perhaps matching TRBD1 (5 bases). Trimming stripped 5 bases from V and 3 bases from J, with 10 bases between. The length of the CDR3 is 13 residues. From germline, CDR1 is GTSNPN and CDR2 SVGIG (reference sequence). DNA for the CDR3: TGTGCCTGGGATAGGGGCTCTAATGAAAAACTGTTTTTT. Its protein product is CAWDRGSNEKLFF.

The V call is TRBV27, the J call TRBJ1-6; D is uncertain. The CDR3 sequence is 15 residues long. Germline CDR1 is MNHEY and CDR2 is SMNVEV (reference sequence). The V gene lost 2 bases and the J gene lost 10 bases, with 15 bases spanning the gap. Here the CDR3 reads CASSLRSREGSPLHF. The CDR3 DNA reads as TGTGCCAGCAGTTTACGGAGTCGAGAAGGGTCACCCCTCCACTTT.

This chain connects TRBV28 to TRBJ1-5, with TRBD1 matching 8 bases. The CDR3 contains 16 residues. CDR1 and CDR2 from the germline V gene are MDHEN and SYDVKM. V gave up 3 bases and J gave up 5 bases; unmatched junction bases: 9. CDR3 region: CASSLSGTGLYQPQHF. CDR3 DNA: TGTGCCAGCAGTTTGTCCGGGACAGGTCTATATCAGCCCCAGCATTTT.

The CDR3 protein is CASSIGQNTDTQYF. CDR3 DNA sequence: TGCGCCAGCAGCATCGGACAGAACACAGATACGCAGTATTTT. The rearrangement links TRBV5-1 to TRBJ2-3, with D tentatively TRBD1 (6 bases). CDR1 is SGHRS and CDR2 is YFSETQ in the germline V gene. The length of the CDR3 is 14 residues. V was clipped by 4 bases and J by 2 bases, with 11 bases between them.

The chain is built from TRBV5-1 and TRBJ1-6, with TRBD1 matching 11 bases. V dropped 2 bases and J dropped 7; count of bases not matched to a gene: 5. This CDR3 has 16 amino acids. The germline V gene encodes CDR1 SGHRS and CDR2 YFSETQ. Here the CDR3 reads CASSFGTGGRNSPLHF. The CDR3, as DNA: TGCGCCAGCAGCTTCGGGACAGGGGGAAGAAATTCACCCCTCCACTTT. The variable domain in full, with the rest retrieved from reference TRBV5-1 and TRBJ1-6, is KAGVTQTPRYLIKTRGQQVTLSCSPISGHRSVSWYQQTPGQGLQFLFEYFSETQRNKGNFPGRFSGRQFSNSRSEMNVSTLELGDSALYLCASSFGTGGRNSPLHFGNGTRLTVT.

The V call is TRBV28, the J call TRBJ2-5; D is possibly TRBD1 (6 bases). Trimming left V 7 bases short and J 1 base short, with 22 bases between. CDR3 length: 17 residues. Germline CDR1 MDHEN, CDR2 SYDVKM. CDR3: CASTSSLTGYVQETQYF. The CDR3 region has the DNA TGTGCCAGCACTTCGTCGCTGACAGGCTACGTCCAAGAGACCCAGTACTTC.